The subject of this entry is one TCR beta chain. Reverse transcription of about 0.45 to 1 ug RNA was carried out with random hexamers. The TCR beta CDR3 was amplified by immunoSEQ multiplex PCR across 54 Vbeta, 13 Jbeta. TCRdb reprocessed the immunoSEQ multiplex PCR reads via MiXCR and lists one record per CDR3 protein. This sample yields about 210,000 distinct CDR3 sequences, of which 95% are seen a single time; about 0.088% belongs to the top ten. The record originates from a study of CD8 T cells in Susac syndrome. Through negative isolation, CD4+ and CD8+ T cells were obtained, while TEMRA cells were enriched using FACS. Germline V gene data show CDR1 as MDHEN and CDR2 as SYDVKM. V shed 9 bases and J shed 2 bases, with 17 bases lying between them. The length of the CDR3 is 15 residues.

The sample taken for sequencing was CD4+ T cells from PBMCs. This receptor was identified in a human donor with multiple sclerosis. This sequence joins TRBV28 and TRBJ1-5; D remains ambiguous. The CDR3 sequence: CASKPPGGGNQPQHF. The CDR3, as DNA: TGTGCCAGTAAGCCGCCAGGAGGTGGCAATCAGCCCCAGCATTTT. Full variable domain (outside the CDR3, taken from reference TRBV28 and TRBJ1-5): DVKVTQSSRYLVKRTGEKVFLECVQDMDHENMFWYRQDPGLGLRLIYFSYDVKMKEKGDIPEGYSVSREKKERFSLILESASTNQTSMYLCASKPPGGGNQPQHFGDGTRLSIL.